The present TCR beta chain was sequenced within a study of T cells expressing NK-cell markers. Background on the study: TCR beta repertoires came from sorted CD3+CD56+NKG2C+, CD3+CD56+NKG2C- and CD3+CD56-NKG2C+ T cells.

TCRdb re-called the 5' RACE reads; one entry per CDR3 protein, DNA not given. The repertoire table contains about 150,000 distinct CDR3 sequences. Looked up from germline, CDR1 is SGHAT and CDR2 is FQDESV (reference sequence). The CDR3 is 16 amino acids. The sequence was collected from a man aged 18 to 69 in good health. Material for sequencing was blood T cells: a sorted CD56 or NKG2C T cell subset, CD4+ or CD8+ T cells, or bulk PBMC T cells (not recorded which). This sequence joins TRBV11-1 and TRBJ2-7; the TCRdb D gene call, TRBD1, has no DNA to confirm it. CDR3 protein: CASSQRRGGAIYEQYF.